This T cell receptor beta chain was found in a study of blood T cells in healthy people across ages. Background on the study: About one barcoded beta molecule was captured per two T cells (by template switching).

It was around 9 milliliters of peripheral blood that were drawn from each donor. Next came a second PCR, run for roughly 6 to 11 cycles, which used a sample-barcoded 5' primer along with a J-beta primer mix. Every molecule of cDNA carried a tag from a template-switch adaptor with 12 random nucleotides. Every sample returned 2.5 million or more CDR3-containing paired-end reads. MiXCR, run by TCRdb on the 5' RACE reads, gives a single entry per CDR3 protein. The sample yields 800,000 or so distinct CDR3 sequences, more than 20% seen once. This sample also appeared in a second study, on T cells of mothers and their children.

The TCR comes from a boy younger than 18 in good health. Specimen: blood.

CDR3 in amino acids: CASSQDRGTGFYEQYF. As DNA, the CDR3 is TGCGCCAGCAGCCAAGATCGCGGGACAGGGTTCTACGAGCAGTACTTC. The gene calls are TRBV4-3 and TRBJ2-7, with TRBD1 matching 9 bases. V was clipped by 0 bases and J by 3 bases; unmatched bases: 6. This CDR3 has 16 amino acids. CDR1 and CDR2 (germline): LGHNA, YSLEER.